This T cell receptor (beta chain) appears in the sequencing data of a study of blood T cell repertoires in COVID-19 (dated by TCRdb to 2019 to 2021). Study-level background: Samples covering the acute and convalescent phases of COVID-19 were provided by collaborators in the United States, Italy and Spain. The prospective study material was composed of cDNA or gDNA derived from T cells, B-cell-depleted T cells, or PBMCs. The dataset comprised deeply sampled blood TCRbeta repertoires from subjects exposed to, actively infected with, or recovered from COVID-19. The repertoires were made available in a free public database intended to serve as a resource for research on the immune response to SARS-CoV-2. The samples were drawn from the first 160 participants of the ongoing ImmuneRACE study and from 950 to 1,500 subjects provided by 6 global collaborators. The sample metadata nearly always contained a de-identified subject ID, COVID-19 status, age in years and sex. Where HLA class I and class II types were available, the types were taken from metadata supplied by the sample provider, not from assay-based typing.

What the work shows at the level of the full study, not this receptor alone: Clinical and demographic metadata were provided uncurated, with the amount varying by source and participant.

A second Seattle source provided samples from volunteer blood donors who had recovered from COVID-19. Collaborating institutions collected whole blood in K2EDTA tubes following their own protocols. For TCRbeta analysis, collaborators shipped samples in one of three forms: frozen whole blood, isolated PBMCs, or DNA extracted from either of those sample types. Cut back by 0 bases and 8 bases, the V and J ends lie 11 bases apart. The CDR3 runs 13 amino acids, cysteine and phenylalanine included. The sequence is cut down to CDR3 DNA, 39 bases in frame from base 1. CDR1 and CDR2 are read off the germline V gene (reference sequence) as SGHNT and YYREEE. TCRbeta CDR3 regions were amplified from genomic DNA using the immunoSEQ Assay, a bias-controlled multiplex PCR. As for the authors' bioinformatics: The number of nucleated cells in each sample was estimated by amplification of reference gene primers within the assay. To quantify the absolute abundance of each unique TCRbeta CDR3 rearrangement, sequence reads were collapsed and filtered. For each sample, productive Simpson clonality was calculated as the square root of Simpson's diversity index across productive rearrangements. This immuneACCESS table, as held by TCRdb, lists in-frame sequences with V and J called but not all clones. Of the missing ones, under half trace to an unresolved V gene in checked studies; the others have no known cause. The V and J calls and clone size were taken over from that table, and D and trimming were inferred from the DNA. Here the sample has about 270,000 clones; about four fifths occur a single time. The top ten clones comprise 7.5% to 10% of the sample.

A remark on this clone: Its antigen remains undetermined. No base qualities exist here, and no much larger clone lies one base off it.

The chain uses TRBV5-4 and TRBJ1-2, and possibly TRBD1, on 5 matching bases. Sample: peripheral blood. The receptor was derived from a woman aged 50 to 60 who had recovered from COVID-19. This receptor has the CDR3 CASSLVGQLGYTF. The nucleotide sequence reads as follows: TGTGCCAGCAGCTTGGTGGGGCAGCTCGGCTACACCTTC.